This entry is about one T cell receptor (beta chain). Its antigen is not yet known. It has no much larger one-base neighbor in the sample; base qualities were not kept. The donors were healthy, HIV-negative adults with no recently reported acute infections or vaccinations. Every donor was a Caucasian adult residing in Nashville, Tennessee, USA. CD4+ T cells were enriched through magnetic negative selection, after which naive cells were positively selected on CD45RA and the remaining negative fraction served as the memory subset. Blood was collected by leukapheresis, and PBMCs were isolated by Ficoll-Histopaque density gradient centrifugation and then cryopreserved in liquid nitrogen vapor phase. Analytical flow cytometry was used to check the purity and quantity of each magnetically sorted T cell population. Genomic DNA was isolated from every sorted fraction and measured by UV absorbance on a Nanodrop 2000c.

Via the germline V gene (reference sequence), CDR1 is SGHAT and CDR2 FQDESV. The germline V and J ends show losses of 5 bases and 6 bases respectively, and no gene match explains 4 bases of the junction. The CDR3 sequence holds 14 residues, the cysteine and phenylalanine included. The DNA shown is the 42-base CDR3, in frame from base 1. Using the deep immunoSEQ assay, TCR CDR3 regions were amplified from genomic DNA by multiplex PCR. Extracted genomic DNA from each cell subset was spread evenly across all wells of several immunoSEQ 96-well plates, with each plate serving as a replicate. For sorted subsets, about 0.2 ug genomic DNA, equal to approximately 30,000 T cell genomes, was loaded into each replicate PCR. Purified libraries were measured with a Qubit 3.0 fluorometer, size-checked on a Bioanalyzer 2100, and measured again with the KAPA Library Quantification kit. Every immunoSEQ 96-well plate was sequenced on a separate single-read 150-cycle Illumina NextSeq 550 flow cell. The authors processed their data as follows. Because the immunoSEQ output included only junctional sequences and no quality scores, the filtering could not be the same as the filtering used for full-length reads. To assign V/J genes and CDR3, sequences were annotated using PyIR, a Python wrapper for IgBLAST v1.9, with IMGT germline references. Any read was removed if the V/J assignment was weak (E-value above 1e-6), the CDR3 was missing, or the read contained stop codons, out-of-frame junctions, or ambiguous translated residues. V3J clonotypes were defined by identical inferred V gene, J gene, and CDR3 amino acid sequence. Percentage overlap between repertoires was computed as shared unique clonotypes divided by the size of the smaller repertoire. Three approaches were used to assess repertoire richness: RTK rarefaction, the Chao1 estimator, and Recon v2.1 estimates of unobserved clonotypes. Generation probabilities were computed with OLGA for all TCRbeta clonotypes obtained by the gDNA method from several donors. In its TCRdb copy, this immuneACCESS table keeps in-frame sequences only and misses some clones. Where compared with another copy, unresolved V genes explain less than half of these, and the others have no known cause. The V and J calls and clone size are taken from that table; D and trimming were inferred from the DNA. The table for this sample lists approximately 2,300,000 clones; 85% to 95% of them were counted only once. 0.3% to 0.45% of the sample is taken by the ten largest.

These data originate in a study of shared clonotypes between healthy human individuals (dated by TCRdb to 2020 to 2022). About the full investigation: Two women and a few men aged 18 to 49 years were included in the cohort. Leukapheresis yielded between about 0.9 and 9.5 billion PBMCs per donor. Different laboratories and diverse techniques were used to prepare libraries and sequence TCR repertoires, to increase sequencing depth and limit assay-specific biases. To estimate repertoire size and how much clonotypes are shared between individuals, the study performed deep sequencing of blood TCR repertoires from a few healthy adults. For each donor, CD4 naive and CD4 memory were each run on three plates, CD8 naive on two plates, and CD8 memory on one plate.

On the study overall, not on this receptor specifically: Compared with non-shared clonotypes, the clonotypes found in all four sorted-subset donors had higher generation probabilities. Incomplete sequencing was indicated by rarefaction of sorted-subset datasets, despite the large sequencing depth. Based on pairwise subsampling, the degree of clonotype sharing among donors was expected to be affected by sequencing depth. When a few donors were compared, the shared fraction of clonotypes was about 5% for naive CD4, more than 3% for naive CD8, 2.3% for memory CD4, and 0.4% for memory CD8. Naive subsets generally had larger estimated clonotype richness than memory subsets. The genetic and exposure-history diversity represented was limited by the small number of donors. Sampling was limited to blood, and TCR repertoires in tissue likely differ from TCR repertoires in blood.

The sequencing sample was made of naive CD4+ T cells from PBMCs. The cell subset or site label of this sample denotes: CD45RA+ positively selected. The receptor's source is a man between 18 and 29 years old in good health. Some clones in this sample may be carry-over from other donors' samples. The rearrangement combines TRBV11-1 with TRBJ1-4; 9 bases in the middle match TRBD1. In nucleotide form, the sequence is TGTGCCAGCAGCCGGGACAGGGACGATGAAAAACTGTTTTTT. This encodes CASSRDRDDEKLFF.